This T cell receptor (beta chain) was found in a study of cytomegalovirus exposure and HLA in healthy donors. Study-wide results and limits: In the roughly 120 validation repertoires, a later analysis found that first-cohort TCR clusters tended to co-occur. Using the classifier, cytomegalovirus status was reportedly diagnosed with high specificity and sensitivity. The study flagged approximately 180 TCR beta chains as cytomegalovirus-associated. Among the CMV-associated chains, three were confirmed in vitro as specific for CMV antigens.

About this clone: Its antigen is currently unknown.

The method was immunoSEQ multiplex PCR; TCRdb's version includes in-frame clones alone and lacks a portion of them. Found here are just under 75,000 clones, 90% to 95% of them singletons; the top ten hold 2.5% to 3.5%. Trimming removed 4 bases from V and 6 bases from J; junction bases left unmatched: 6. This CDR3 is 15 amino acids long. Germline lookup yields CDR1 SGHNT and CDR2 YYREEE (reference sequence). The specimen sequenced was PBMCs. This chain connects TRBV5-4 to TRBJ2-2, with 10 nucleotides matching TRBD2. The clonotype comes from a woman aged 18-35 years in good health and CMV-seropositive. The CDR3 DNA reads as TGTGCCAGCAGCGCGCTAGCGGGAGTGGCCGGGGAGCTGTTTTTT. Its translation: CASSALAGVAGELFF.